Shown below are 18 T cell receptor beta chains from a single sample sequenced in a study of cytomegalovirus exposure and HLA in healthy donors. PCR involved 60 Vbeta and 13 Jbeta primers. TCRdb keeps only in-frame clones here, not all; method: immunoSEQ multiplex PCR. This sample carries about 180,000 clones, roughly 80% of them seen once, and the ten largest clones take around 14%. The sequenced sample was PBMCs. The receptor set was obtained from a woman aged 45-65 years in good health and CMV-seropositive.

This chain links TRBV10-3 with TRBJ1-4, with 7 bases that match TRBD1. The V gene's germline CDR1 is ENHRY and CDR2 SYGVKD. V lost 11 bases, J lost 8 bases, and 11 bases stayed unmatched. CDR3 length: 13 amino acids. CDR3 DNA sequence: TGTGCCTCTACAGGGGACGAGGGGGAAAAACTGTTTTTT. Translated, it gives CASTGDEGEKLFF.

This chain uses TRBV5-4 with TRBJ2-5; maybe TRBD1 (5 bases). The V and J ends lost 4 bases and 3 bases respectively, with 16 bases between them. The CDR3 is made up of 15 amino acids. Germline loops: CDR1 SGHNT, CDR2 YYREEE (reference sequence). DNA for the CDR3: TGTGCCAGCAGCCTAAAGACAGCCGTTGAAGAGACCCAGTACTTC. This gives the protein CASSLKTAVEETQYF.

This chain uses TRBV6-6 with TRBJ1-2; 8 nucleotides agree with TRBD1. This CDR3 comprises 13 residues. The V gene end was trimmed by 7 bases and the J gene end by 8 bases; junction bases not matched to a gene: 9. The germline CDR1 and CDR2 sequences are MNHNY and SVGAGI (reference sequence). CDR3 loop: CASTRTGFGGYTF. CDR3 DNA: TGTGCCAGCACCCGGACAGGGTTTGGAGGCTACACCTTC.

The table lists this clone with a few counts. CDR3 nucleotides: TGTGCCAGCAGCGGGGGGCGACCAGGAGGAAACACCATATATTTT. It encodes CASSGGRPGGNTIYF. This chain uses TRBV6-1 with TRBJ1-3; D is perhaps TRBD1 (6 bases). Trimming pared 6 bases from V and 4 bases from J, leaving 16 bases between. Germline CDR1 MNHNS, CDR2 SASEGT. The CDR3 sequence is 15 residues long.

V and J are TRBV6-5 and TRBJ1-4; TRBD1 agrees at 9 bases. In germline, CDR1 is MNHEY, CDR2 SVGAGI. The CDR3 contains 15 residues. Losses at the gene ends were 6 bases for V and 5 bases for J; bases not matched to a gene: 7. In DNA form, the CDR3 reads TGTGCCAGCAGACTCCTCGGGACAGGGAATGAAAAACTGTTTTTT. This translates into CASRLLGTGNEKLFF.

This chain uses TRBV18 with TRBJ1-1; 7 bases fit TRBD1. CDR3 length: 13 residues. V shed 8 bases, J shed 3 bases, and the junction held 6 bases outside the gene matches. Germline CDR1 is KGHSH and CDR2 is LQKENI. The DNA of the CDR3 is TGTGCCAGCATGGTTCAGGGGGACACTGAAGCTTTCTTT. Protein product: CASMVQGDTEAFF.

The chain carries TRBV5-1 and TRBJ2-2; no firm D call. Germline values: CDR1 SGHRS, CDR2 YFSETQ. V dropped 6 bases and J dropped 0 bases, with 9 bases sitting between them. The CDR3 has 14 residues. The CDR3 DNA is TGCGCCAGCAAGTACTCAACGAACACCGGGGAGCTGTTTTTT. This gives the protein CASKYSTNTGELFF. Together with reference TRBV5-1 and TRBJ2-2, the CDR3 gives the full variable domain: KAGVTQTPRYLIKTRGQQVTLSCSPISGHRSVSWYQQTPGQGLQFLFEYFSETQRNKGNFPGRFSGRQFSNSRSEMNVSTLELGDSALYLCASKYSTNTGELFFGEGSRLTVL.

This clone appeared once. The rearrangement uses TRBV9 and TRBJ2-1, with 7 bases fitting TRBD2. J gave up 3 bases and V 2 bases, and 14 bases lay outside the gene matches. The CDR3 runs to 18 residues. The germline gives CDR1 SGDLS, CDR2 YYNGEE. CDR3 residues: CASSVPSNGGGNYNEQFF. CDR3 in DNA: TGTGCCAGCAGCGTCCCCTCGAATGGGGGGGGAAACTACAATGAGCAGTTCTTC.

The rearrangement joins TRBV6-6 to TRBJ2-5; TRBD1 is a possible D gene (5 bases). Germline-derived CDR1 and CDR2 are MNHNY and SVGAGI (reference sequence). V dropped 6 bases and J dropped 2 bases, with 10 bases sitting between them. CDR3 length: 13 amino acids. Here the CDR3 DNA reads TGTGCCAGCAGCATACAGGAACAAGAGACCCAGTACTTC. Residues: CASSIQEQETQYF.

The genes are TRBV19 and TRBJ1-2; D is undetermined. With 5 bases removed from V and 4 bases from J, the gap between germline ends came to 14 bases. This CDR3 has 14 amino acids. In germline, CDR1 is LNHDA, CDR2 SQIVND (reference sequence). The DNA for the CDR3 is TGTGCCAGTAGTCCAACATCCCCGCCCTATGGCTACACCTTC. It translates to CASSPTSPPYGYTF. Combining the CDR3 with reference TRBV19 and TRBJ1-2 gives the whole variable domain DGGITQSPKYLFRKEGQNVTLSCEQNLNHDAMYWYRQDPGQGLRLIYYSQIVNDFQKGDIAEGYSVSREKKESFPLTVTSAQKNPTAFYLCASSPTSPPYGYTFGSGTRLTVV.

The chain recombines TRBV9 with TRBJ2-7, with D maybe TRBD1 (6 bases). Deletions cut 2 bases from V and 4 bases from J, with 13 bases between. This CDR3 is 14 amino acids long. The germline gives CDR1 SGDLS, CDR2 YYNGEE. The chain's CDR3 is CASSVGAQGYEQYF. The CDR3 nucleotides are TGTGCCAGCAGCGTCGGGGCCCAGGGGTACGAGCAGTACTTC.

The chain uses TRBV5-1 and TRBJ2-7; weak D call: TRBD1 (6 bases). The CDR3 contains 14 residues. The V end was cut by 5 bases, the J end by 9 bases, with 21 bases between. CDR1 and CDR2 from the germline V gene are SGHRS and YFSETQ. The CDR3 sequence is CASSLSGTPVPQYF. Written as DNA, the CDR3 is TGCGCCAGCAGTTTGTCCGGGACACCTGTCCCGCAGTACTTC.

CDR3 sequence: CASRQGLQGEKLFF. Here the CDR3 DNA reads TGCGCCAGCCGCCAGGGTCTCCAAGGGGAAAAACTGTTTTTT. This chain connects TRBV5-1 to TRBJ1-4; tentative D call: TRBD1 (5 bases). Germline values: CDR1 SGHRS, CDR2 YFSETQ. The ends were cut back, 7 bases at V and 8 bases at J, with 18 bases in the middle. This CDR3 comprises 14 residues. Looking up the rest from reference TRBV5-1 and TRBJ1-4 gives the full variable domain: KAGVTQTPRYLIKTRGQQVTLSCSPISGHRSVSWYQQTPGQGLQFLFEYFSETQRNKGNFPGRFSGRQFSNSRSEMNVSTLELGDSALYLCASRQGLQGEKLFFGSGTQLSVL.

This rearrangement joins TRBV7-8 to TRBJ1-2, with D tentatively TRBD1 (6 bases). CDR1 is SGHVS and CDR2 is FQNEAQ in the germline V gene. This CDR3 spans 15 amino acids. With 5 bases removed from V and 6 bases from J, the gap between germline ends came to 19 bases. The CDR3: CASSVYSQGMNGYTF. The CDR3 DNA follows: TGTGCCAGCAGCGTATACAGCCAGGGGATGAATGGCTACACCTTC.

The chain links TRBV6-1 to TRBJ2-7; 9 bases are a match to TRBD1. The germline CDR1 and CDR2 sequences are MNHNS and SASEGT. This CDR3 has 15 amino acids. With V trimmed by 4 bases and J by 2 bases, 6 bases remained unmatched. CDR3 in amino acids: CASSARDRVPYEQYF. DNA of the CDR3: TGTGCCAGCAGTGCTCGGGACAGGGTGCCCTACGAGCAGTACTTC.

The V and J genes are TRBV7-9 and TRBJ2-2, with D unclear. Deletions cut 8 bases from V and 8 bases from J, with 12 bases between. Germline loops: CDR1 SEHNR, CDR2 FQNEAQ (reference sequence). The CDR3 length is 12 residues. CDR3 nucleotide sequence: TGTGCCAGCCGATTAGGGCCAGGGGAGCTGTTTTTT. Protein sequence: CASRLGPGELFF.

This clone was observed a handful of times. The chain recombines TRBV18 with TRBJ1-4; 8 bases are a match to TRBD1. CDR3 length equals 14 residues. After removal of 5 bases from V and 5 bases from J, the junction contained 4 bases not matched to a gene. Germline V CDR1 and CDR2: KGHSH, LQKENI. Here the CDR3 DNA reads TGTGCCAGCTCAAGGGACAGGAGAAATGAAAAACTGTTTTTT. Translating gives CASSRDRRNEKLFF.

The rearrangement uses TRBV11-2 and TRBJ2-2, with D perhaps matching TRBD1 (5 bases). This CDR3 is built from 15 residues. Germline CDR1 SGHAT, CDR2 FQNNGV. Trimming took 1 base from V and 7 from J, leaving 13 bases between them. The CDR3 is CASSLARVGHGELFF. DNA of the CDR3: TGTGCCAGCAGCTTAGCCCGAGTGGGGCACGGGGAGCTGTTTTTT.